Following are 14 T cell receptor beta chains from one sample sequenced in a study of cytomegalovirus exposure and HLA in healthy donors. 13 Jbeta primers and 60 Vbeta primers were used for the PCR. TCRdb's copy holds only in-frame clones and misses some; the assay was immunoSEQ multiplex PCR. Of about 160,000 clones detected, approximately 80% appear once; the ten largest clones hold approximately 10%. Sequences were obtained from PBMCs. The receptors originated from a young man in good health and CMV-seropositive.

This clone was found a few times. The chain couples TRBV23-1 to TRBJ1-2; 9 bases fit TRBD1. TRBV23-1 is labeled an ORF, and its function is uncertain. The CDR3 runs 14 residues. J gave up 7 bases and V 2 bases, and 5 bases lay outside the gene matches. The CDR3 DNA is TGCGCCAGCAGTCAAACCGACAGGGGGAGTGGCTACACCTTC. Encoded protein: CASSQTDRGSGYTF.

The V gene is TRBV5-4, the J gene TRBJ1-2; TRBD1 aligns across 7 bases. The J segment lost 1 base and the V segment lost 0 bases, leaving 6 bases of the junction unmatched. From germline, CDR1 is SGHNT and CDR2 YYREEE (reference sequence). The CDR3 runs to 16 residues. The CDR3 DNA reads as TGTGCCAGCAGCTTGGGCTCGACAGGGATTAACTATGGCTACACCTTC. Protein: CASSLGSTGINYGYTF.

DNA for the CDR3: TGTGCCAGCAGCTCCCAAAGGGGGGGGGATGAGCAGTTCTTC. Its protein is CASSSQRGGDEQFF. The V and J genes are TRBV7-6 and TRBJ2-1, with D possibly matching TRBD2 (7 bases). The CDR3 extends over 14 amino acids. Germline values: CDR1 SGHVS, CDR2 FNYEAQ. Trimming removed 4 bases at V and 8 bases at J, with 15 bases between. Together with reference TRBV7-6 and TRBJ2-1, the CDR3 gives the full variable domain: GAGVSQSPRYKVTKRGQDVALRCDPISGHVSLYWYRQALGQGPEFLTYFNYEAQQDKSGLPNDRFSAERPEGSISTLTIQRTEQRDSAMYRCASSSQRGGDEQFFGPGTRLTVL.

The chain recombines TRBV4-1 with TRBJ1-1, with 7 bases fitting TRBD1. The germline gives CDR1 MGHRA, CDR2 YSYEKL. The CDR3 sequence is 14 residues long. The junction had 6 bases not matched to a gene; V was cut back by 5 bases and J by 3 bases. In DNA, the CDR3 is TGCGCCAGCAGCTCCTTCACAGGGGACACTGAAGCTTTCTTT. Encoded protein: CASSSFTGDTEAFF.

CDR3 sequence: CASSWGQGERGTQYF. Here the CDR3 DNA reads TGCGCCAGCAGCTGGGGACAGGGAGAAAGGGGTACGCAGTATTTT. The J gene is TRBJ2-3, the V gene TRBV5-1; 9 bases align to TRBD1. The V gene end was trimmed by 3 bases and the J gene end by 8 bases; junction bases not matched to a gene: 10. The germline gives CDR1 SGHRS, CDR2 YFSETQ. The CDR3 sequence is 15 residues long.

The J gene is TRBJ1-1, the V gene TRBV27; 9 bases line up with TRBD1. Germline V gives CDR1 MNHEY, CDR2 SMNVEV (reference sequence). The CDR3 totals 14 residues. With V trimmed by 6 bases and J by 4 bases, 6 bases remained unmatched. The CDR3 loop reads CASSYGQGTTEAFF. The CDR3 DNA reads TGTGCCAGCAGCTACGGACAGGGGACCACTGAAGCTTTCTTT.

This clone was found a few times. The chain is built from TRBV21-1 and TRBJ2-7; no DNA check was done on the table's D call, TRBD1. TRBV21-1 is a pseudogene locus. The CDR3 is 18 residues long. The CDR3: CASSKIYGHRGQNYEQYF. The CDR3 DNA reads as TGTGCCAGCAGCAAAATTTATGGTCACAGGGGCCAAAACTACGAGCAGTACTTC.

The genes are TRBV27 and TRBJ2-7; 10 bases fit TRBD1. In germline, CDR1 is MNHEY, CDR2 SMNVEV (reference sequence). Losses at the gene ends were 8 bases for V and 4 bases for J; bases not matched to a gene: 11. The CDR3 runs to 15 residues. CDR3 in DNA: TGTGCCAGCGCCCTTCGGGGACAGGGGTCATACGAGCAGTACTTC. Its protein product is CASALRGQGSYEQYF.

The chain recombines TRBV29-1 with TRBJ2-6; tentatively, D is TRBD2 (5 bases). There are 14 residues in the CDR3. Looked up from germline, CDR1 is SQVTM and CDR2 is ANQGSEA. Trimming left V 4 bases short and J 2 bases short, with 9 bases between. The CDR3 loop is CSVGGEAGANVLTF. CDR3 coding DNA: TGCAGCGTTGGGGGAGAGGCTGGGGCCAACGTCCTGACTTTC. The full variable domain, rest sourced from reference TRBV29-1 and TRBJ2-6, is SAVISQKPSRDICQRGTSLTIQCQVDSQVTMMFWYRQQPGQSLTLIATANQGSEATYESGFVIDKFPISRPNLTFSTLTVSNMSPEDSSIYLCSVGGEAGANVLTFGAGSRLTVL.

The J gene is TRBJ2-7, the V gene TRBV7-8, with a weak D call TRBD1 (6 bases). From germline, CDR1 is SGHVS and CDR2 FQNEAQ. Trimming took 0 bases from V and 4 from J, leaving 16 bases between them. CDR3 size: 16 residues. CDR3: CASSLAGNREGYEQYF. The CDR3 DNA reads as TGTGCCAGCAGCTTAGCGGGTAACAGGGAAGGTTACGAGCAGTACTTC. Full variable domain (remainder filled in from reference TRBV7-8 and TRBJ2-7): GAGVSQSPRYKVAKRGQDVALRCDPISGHVSLFWYQQALGQGPEFLTYFQNEAQLDKSGLPSDRFFAERPEGSVSTLKIQRTQQEDSAVYLCASSLAGNREGYEQYFGPGTRLTVT.

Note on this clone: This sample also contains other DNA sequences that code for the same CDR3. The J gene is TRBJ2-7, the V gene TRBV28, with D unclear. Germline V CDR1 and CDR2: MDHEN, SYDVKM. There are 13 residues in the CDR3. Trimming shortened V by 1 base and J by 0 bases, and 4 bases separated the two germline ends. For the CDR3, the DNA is TGTGCCAGCAGTTTATCCAGCTCCTACGAGCAGTACTTC. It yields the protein CASSLSSSYEQYF. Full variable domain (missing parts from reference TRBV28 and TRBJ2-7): DVKVTQSSRYLVKRTGEKVFLECVQDMDHENMFWYRQDPGLGLRLIYFSYDVKMKEKGDIPEGYSVSREKKERFSLILESASTNQTSMYLCASSLSSSYEQYFGPGTRLTVT.

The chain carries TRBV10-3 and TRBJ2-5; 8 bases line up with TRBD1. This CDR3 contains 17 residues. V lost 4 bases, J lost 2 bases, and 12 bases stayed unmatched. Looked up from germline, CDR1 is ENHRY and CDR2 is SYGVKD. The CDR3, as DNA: TGTGCCATCAGTGGCGTCCCGGGACAGGTAAATCAAGAGACCCAGTACTTC. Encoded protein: CAISGVPGQVNQETQYF.

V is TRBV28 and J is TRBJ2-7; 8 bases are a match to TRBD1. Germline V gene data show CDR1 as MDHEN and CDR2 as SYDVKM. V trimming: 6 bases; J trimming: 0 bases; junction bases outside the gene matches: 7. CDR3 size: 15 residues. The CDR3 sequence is CASRRTGTSSYEQYF. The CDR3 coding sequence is TGTGCCAGCAGACGGACAGGGACCTCCTCCTACGAGCAGTACTTC. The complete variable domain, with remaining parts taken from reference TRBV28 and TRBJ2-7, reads DVKVTQSSRYLVKRTGEKVFLECVQDMDHENMFWYRQDPGLGLRLIYFSYDVKMKEKGDIPEGYSVSREKKERFSLILESASTNQTSMYLCASRRTGTSSYEQYFGPGTRLTVT.

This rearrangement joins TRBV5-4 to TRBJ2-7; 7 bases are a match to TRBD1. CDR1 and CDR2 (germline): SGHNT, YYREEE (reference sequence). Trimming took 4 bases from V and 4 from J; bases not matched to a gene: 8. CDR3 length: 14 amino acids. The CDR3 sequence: CASSLGTESYEQYF. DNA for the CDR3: TGTGCCAGCAGCCTAGGGACAGAATCATACGAGCAGTACTTC.